This T cell receptor beta chain was sequenced in a study of cytotoxic CD8 clonotypes in ibrutinib-treated CLL. The V and J ends lost 6 bases and 1 base respectively, with 10 bases between them. The germline CDR1 and CDR2 sequences are SQVTM and ANQGSEA. The CDR3 is made up of 13 amino acids. Sequencing was performed with immunoSEQ multiplex PCR; in TCRdb, only in-frame clones are kept and a portion is missing. The sample yields about 30,000 clones, 57% seen once. The chain couples TRBV29-1 to TRBJ2-1; D perhaps matches TRBD1 (5 bases). The sequencing here drew on PBMCs, taken before ibrutinib treatment. The receptor comes from a human donor with chronic lymphocytic leukemia. CDR3 loop: CSVTGYSYNEQFF. CDR3 sequence (DNA): TGCAGCGTAACAGGATATTCCTACAATGAGCAGTTCTTC.